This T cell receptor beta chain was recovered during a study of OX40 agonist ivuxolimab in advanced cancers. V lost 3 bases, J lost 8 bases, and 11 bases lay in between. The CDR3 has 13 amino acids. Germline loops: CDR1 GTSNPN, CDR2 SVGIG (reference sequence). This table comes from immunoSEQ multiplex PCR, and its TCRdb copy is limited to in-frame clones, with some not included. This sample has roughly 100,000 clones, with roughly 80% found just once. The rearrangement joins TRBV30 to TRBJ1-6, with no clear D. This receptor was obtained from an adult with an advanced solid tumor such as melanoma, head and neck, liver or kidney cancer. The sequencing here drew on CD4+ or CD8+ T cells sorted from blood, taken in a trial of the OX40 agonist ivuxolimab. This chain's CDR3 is CAWSAGVDSPLHF. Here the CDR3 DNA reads TGTGCCTGGAGCGCCGGGGTGGATTCACCCCTCCACTTT.